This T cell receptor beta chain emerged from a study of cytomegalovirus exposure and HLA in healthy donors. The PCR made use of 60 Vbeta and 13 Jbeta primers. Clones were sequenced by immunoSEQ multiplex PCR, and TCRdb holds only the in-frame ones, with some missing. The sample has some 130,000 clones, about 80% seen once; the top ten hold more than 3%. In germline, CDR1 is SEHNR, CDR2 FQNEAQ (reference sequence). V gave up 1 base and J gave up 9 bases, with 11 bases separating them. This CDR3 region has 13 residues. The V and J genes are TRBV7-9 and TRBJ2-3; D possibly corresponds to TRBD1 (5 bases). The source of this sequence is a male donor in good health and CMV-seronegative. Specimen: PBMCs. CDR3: CASSLGVQGTQYF. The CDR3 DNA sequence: TGTGCCAGCAGCTTAGGGGTCCAGGGCACGCAGTATTTT.